What follows is one T cell receptor (beta chain) and its context. This sample is part of a study of monozygotic twins with inflammatory bowel disease. In germline, CDR1 is SGHTA, CDR2 FQGNSA. CDR3 length: 14 amino acids. Eight separate reactions for every sample produced the cDNA. The cDNA of both the TCRalpha and TCRbeta chains was subjected to two nested PCRs of approximately 16 and 10 cycles. TCRdb reworked the 5' RACE reads into one entry per CDR3 protein, no DNA. The repertoire table contains more than 100,000 distinct CDR3 sequences. The total RNA came straight from whole blood, and T cells were not sorted beforehand.

Sequencing was performed on blood. The clonotype was recovered from a human donor with ulcerative colitis or Crohn's disease, or a healthy co-twin of an affected twin (not recorded which). The chain combines TRBV7-2 with TRBJ1-1; the TCRdb D gene call, TRBD1, has no DNA to confirm it. The CDR3 reads CASSRDRGGTEAFF.